This T cell receptor (beta chain) came from a study of blood T cells in healthy people across ages. Findings and limits, study-wide: Expanded clonotype shifts may have been confounded, as the donors had an unknown CMV status. Versus aged donors, long-lived donors had higher diversity and more naive CD4+ cells.

A sample-barcoded 5' primer and a J-beta primer mix were used in a second PCR of about 7 to 12 cycles. In TCRdb, the 5' RACE reads were re-called with MiXCR into one record per CDR3 protein. The profile covers some 760,000 distinct CDR3 sequences, with around a quarter appearing a single time and more than 7.5% taken by the ten largest. Trimming removed 1 base from V and 4 bases from J, with 27 bases in between. The CDR3 length is 20 residues. Germline values: CDR1 SEHNR, CDR2 FQNEAQ (reference sequence). This clonotype was counted between two and nine times. Antigen: not known. These data were also reused for a study on T cells of mothers and their children. According to that study: The TCR beta CDR3 read count exceeded 9 million for each mother and was around 3.1 million for each child.

The rearrangement uses TRBV7-9 and TRBJ2-3; tentative D call: TRBD2 (6 bases). Source material: blood. The receptor was isolated from a boy aged 10-17 years in good health. DNA for the CDR3: TGTGCCAGCAGCTTAGGGGACCTTAGGGGCCCTTTAGCGGTTCCAGATACGCAGTATTTT. Translating it yields CASSLGDLRGPLAVPDTQYF.